What follows is one T cell receptor (beta chain) and its context. Its cognate antigen has yet to be identified. Per-nucleotide qualities are absent, and no much larger clonotype sits a single base away. TCRbeta CDR3 regions were amplified from genomic DNA by means of the immunoSEQ Assay, a bias-controlled multiplex PCR. In the authors' own workflow: The number of nucleated cells in each sample was estimated by amplification of reference gene primers within the assay. To quantify the absolute abundance of each unique TCRbeta CDR3 rearrangement, sequence reads were collapsed and filtered. For each sample, productive Simpson clonality was calculated by taking the square root of Simpson's diversity index across productive rearrangements. In its TCRdb copy, this immuneACCESS table keeps in-frame sequences only and misses some clones. Where compared with another copy, unresolved V genes explain less than half of these, and the others have no known cause. That table is the source of V, J and clone size, and D and trimming were worked out from the DNA. This sample holds nearly 15,000 clones; around 89% were observed only once. 3.1% of the sample belongs to the ten largest clones.

Via the germline V gene, CDR1 is MNHEY and CDR2 SVGAGI. The cysteine opens and the phenylalanine closes a CDR3 of 14 amino acids. Of all the DNA, just the CDR3 is kept, 42 bases in frame from base 1. V is pared back by 0 bases and J by 4 bases, with 7 bases lying between the germline termini. The sample is drawn from a study of blood T cell repertoires in COVID-19 (dated by TCRdb to the early 2020s). Regarding the study in general: Samples from collaborators originated in the United States, Italy and Spain and spanned both the acute and convalescent phases of COVID-19. The prospective study material was composed of cDNA or gDNA derived from T cells, B-cell-depleted T cells, or PBMCs. The dataset comprised deeply sampled blood TCRbeta repertoires from subjects exposed to, actively infected with, or recovered from COVID-19. A freely available public database, intended as a resource for researchers studying the immune response to SARS-CoV-2, is where the repertoires were released. The samples were drawn from the first 160 participants of the ongoing ImmuneRACE study and from 950 to 1,500 subjects provided by 6 global collaborators. Sample metadata almost always included a de-identified subject ID, COVID-19 status, age in years and sex. Where available, HLA class I and class II types were taken from metadata supplied by the sample provider and were not determined by assay-based typing. Broad study findings and their caveats: Clinical and demographic metadata were provided uncurated, with the amount varying by source and participant.

Whole blood was collected in K2EDTA tubes by collaborating institutions according to the institutions' own protocols. For TCRbeta analysis, collaborator samples were shipped as frozen whole blood, as isolated PBMCs, or as DNA extracted from either sample type. The sample comprised peripheral blood. Rearrangement joined TRBV6-5 to TRBJ1-3, and possibly TRBD1, on 6 matching bases. The sequence came from a human donor in a cohort sampled during active COVID-19. The nucleotide sequence reads as follows: TGTGCCAGCAGTTACTCGGGACACGGAAACACCATATATTTT. Its protein is CASSYSGHGNTIYF.